This TCR beta chain was sequenced in a study of identical twins. The CDR3 covers 14 residues. V lost 7 bases and J lost 0; bases outside the gene matches: 5. From germline, CDR1 is MNHNS and CDR2 SASEGT. General observations from the study: Excess twin sharing in beta out-of-frame sequences was weaker. Some out-of-frame alpha sequences were shared by twins, and these showed excess low generation probability. Models underestimated TCR alpha sharing (out-of-frame) in monozygotic twins.

A template switching step contributed a universal primer site, while unique molecular identifiers were present in the cDNA. MiXCR, run by TCRdb on the 5' RACE reads, gives a single entry per CDR3 protein. The sample comprises 500,000 or so distinct CDR3 sequences, approximately 14% of which are singletons, and about 0.54% rests with the top ten. This clonotype was seen only a few times. The antigen remains unidentified. The sample also formed part of further work on yellow fever vaccine responses in identical twins.

This sequence was found in a woman aged 18-35 years in good health. The rearrangement links TRBV6-1 to TRBJ1-1; 7 bases line up with TRBD1. Sequenced input: CD4+ T cells sorted from blood. The CDR3: CASTPGQMNTEAFF. CDR3 DNA: TGTGCCAGCACCCCGGGACAGATGAACACTGAAGCTTTCTTT.